This TCR beta chain is drawn from a study of OX40 agonist ivuxolimab in advanced cancers. General study findings and limits: Certain nonresponders likewise exhibited a low normalized T-cell clonal expansion. Both blood CD4+ and CD8+ T cells showed clonal growth by week 6 at 0.1 to 3.0 mg/kg.

On this clone itself: What it binds is not known.

This CDR3 spans 12 amino acids. The V gene lost 3 bases and the J gene lost 7 bases, with 8 bases spanning the gap. Germline CDR1 SGHNT, CDR2 YYREEE (reference sequence). Assay used: immunoSEQ multiplex PCR; TCRdb lists only in-frame clones, some missing. The table includes tens of thousands of clones, roughly 85% detected once. This material consisted of CD4+ or CD8+ T cells sorted from blood, taken in a trial of the OX40 agonist ivuxolimab. This clonotype originated in an adult with an advanced solid tumor such as melanoma, head and neck, liver or kidney cancer. The chain uses TRBV5-4 and TRBJ2-1; D not certain. As DNA, the CDR3 is TGTGCCAGCAGCTCCGAATGGAATGAGCAGTTCTTC. This codes for CASSSEWNEQFF.